Listed below are T cell receptor beta chains from one sample, sequenced in a study of shared clonotypes between healthy human individuals. Only in-frame clones appear in the TCRdb table, and some are missing; sequencing was by immunoSEQ multiplex PCR. Counted here are around 640,000 clones, 90% to 97% occurring once; the ten biggest clones make up about 0.12%. Input material: naive CD8+ T cells sorted from blood. These receptors were collected from a woman aged 25 to 39 in good health. The CDR3 runs from the conserved cysteine through the conserved F or W. The D gene is left open where the match is weak. The size of a clone is reported for some rows only, either as once, few or many, or as a class for expanded clones.

j_gene: TRBJ2-1
v_gene: TRBV11-1
abundance: once
d_gene: TRBD2
CDR3aa: CASSFLAGVYNEQFF
CDR3nt: TGTGCCAGCAGCTTCCTAGCGGGAGTTTACAATGAGCAGTTCTTC

j_gene: TRBJ2-2
v_gene: TRBV7-9
abundance: NA
d_gene: TRBD2
CDR3aa: CASSLALAGETGELFF
CDR3nt: TGTGCCAGCAGCTTAGCCCTAGCGGGAGAAACCGGGGAGCTGTTTTTT

j_gene: TRBJ2-1
v_gene: TRBV19
abundance: NA
d_gene: TRBD1
CDR3aa: CASSLDREDEQFF
CDR3nt: TGTGCCAGTAGCCTGGACAGGGAGGATGAGCAGTTCTTC

j_gene: TRBJ2-7
v_gene: TRBV14
abundance: NA
d_gene: TRBD1
CDR3aa: CASSRDRGNYEQYF
CDR3nt: TGTGCCAGCAGTCGTGACAGGGGGAACTACGAGCAGTACTTC

j_gene: TRBJ2-7
v_gene: TRBV11-2
abundance: NA
d_gene: NA
CDR3aa: CASSPNSYEQYF
CDR3nt: TGTGCCAGCAGCCCGAATTCTTACGAGCAGTACTTC

j_gene: TRBJ2-1
v_gene: TRBV9
abundance: NA
d_gene: NA
CDR3aa: CASSDGVRDEQFF
CDR3nt: TGTGCCAGCAGCGACGGGGTTCGCGATGAGCAGTTCTTC

j_gene: TRBJ2-7
v_gene: TRBV5-5
abundance: NA
d_gene: NA
CDR3aa: CASSLEQGGHEQYF
CDR3nt: TGTGCCAGCAGCTTGGAACAGGGAGGGCACGAGCAGTACTTC

j_gene: TRBJ2-7
v_gene: TRBV14
abundance: NA
d_gene: NA
CDR3aa: CASSPRLSSYEQYF
CDR3nt: TGTGCCAGCAGCCCACGGCTAAGCTCCTACGAGCAGTACTTC

j_gene: TRBJ2-1
v_gene: TRBV19
abundance: NA
d_gene: TRBD2
CDR3aa: CASSFGIAGGYNEQFF
CDR3nt: TGTGCCAGTAGTTTTGGTATAGCGGGAGGCTACAATGAGCAGTTCTTC

j_gene: TRBJ2-3
v_gene: TRBV7-8
abundance: NA
d_gene: NA
CDR3aa: CASSILPAVPDTDTQYF
CDR3nt: TGTGCCAGCAGCATACTCCCCGCAGTTCCTGACACAGATACGCAGTATTTT

j_gene: TRBJ2-7
v_gene: TRBV28
abundance: NA
d_gene: NA
CDR3aa: CASSFSTRHEQYF
CDR3nt: TGTGCCAGCAGTTTCAGCACTCGCCACGAGCAGTACTTC

j_gene: TRBJ2-7
v_gene: TRBV2
abundance: NA
d_gene: NA
CDR3aa: CASSEARSFYEQYF
CDR3nt: TGTGCCAGCAGTGAAGCACGTTCGTTCTACGAGCAGTACTTC

j_gene: TRBJ2-3
v_gene: TRBV5-1
abundance: NA
d_gene: NA
CDR3aa: CASSVGQTTSTDTQYF
CDR3nt: TGCGCCAGCAGCGTCGGACAGACAACTAGCACAGATACGCAGTATTTT

j_gene: TRBJ1-2
v_gene: TRBV5-6
abundance: NA
d_gene: NA
CDR3aa: CASSAGVSWNGYTF
CDR3nt: TGTGCCAGCAGCGCAGGGGTAAGTTGGAATGGCTACACCTTC

j_gene: TRBJ1-4
v_gene: TRBV4-1
abundance: NA
d_gene: NA
CDR3aa: CASTFDSDNEKLFF
CDR3nt: TGCGCCAGCACCTTCGACAGCGATAATGAAAAACTGTTTTTT

j_gene: TRBJ2-1
v_gene: TRBV28
abundance: NA
d_gene: TRBD1
CDR3aa: CASSLDRVRYNEQFF
CDR3nt: TGTGCCAGCAGTTTGGACAGGGTCCGCTACAATGAGCAGTTCTTC

j_gene: TRBJ2-1
v_gene: TRBV19
abundance: NA
d_gene: NA
CDR3aa: CASSIVGPNNEQFF
CDR3nt: TGTGCCAGTAGTATAGTAGGGCCTAACAATGAGCAGTTCTTC

j_gene: TRBJ2-7
v_gene: TRBV5-4
abundance: NA
d_gene: TRBD2
CDR3aa: CASSVRGSGSQYEQYF
CDR3nt: TGTGCCAGCAGCGTCCGAGGTAGCGGGAGTCAGTACGAGCAGTACTTC

j_gene: TRBJ2-7
v_gene: TRBV28
abundance: NA
d_gene: NA
CDR3aa: CASSPGIYEQYF
CDR3nt: TGTGCCAGCAGCCCAGGGATCTACGAGCAGTACTTC

j_gene: TRBJ2-1
v_gene: TRBV30
abundance: NA
d_gene: NA
CDR3aa: CAWEENEQFF
CDR3nt: TGTGCCTGGGAAGAGAATGAGCAGTTCTTC

j_gene: TRBJ2-1
v_gene: TRBV5-1
abundance: NA
d_gene: TRBD2
CDR3aa: CASSPEPSGSSYNEQFF
CDR3nt: TGCGCCAGCAGCCCAGAACCTAGCGGGAGCTCCTACAATGAGCAGTTCTTC

j_gene: TRBJ2-7
v_gene: TRBV7-6
abundance: NA
d_gene: NA
CDR3aa: CASSLAFGALYEQYF
CDR3nt: TGTGCCAGCAGCTTAGCGTTCGGAGCTCTCTACGAGCAGTACTTC